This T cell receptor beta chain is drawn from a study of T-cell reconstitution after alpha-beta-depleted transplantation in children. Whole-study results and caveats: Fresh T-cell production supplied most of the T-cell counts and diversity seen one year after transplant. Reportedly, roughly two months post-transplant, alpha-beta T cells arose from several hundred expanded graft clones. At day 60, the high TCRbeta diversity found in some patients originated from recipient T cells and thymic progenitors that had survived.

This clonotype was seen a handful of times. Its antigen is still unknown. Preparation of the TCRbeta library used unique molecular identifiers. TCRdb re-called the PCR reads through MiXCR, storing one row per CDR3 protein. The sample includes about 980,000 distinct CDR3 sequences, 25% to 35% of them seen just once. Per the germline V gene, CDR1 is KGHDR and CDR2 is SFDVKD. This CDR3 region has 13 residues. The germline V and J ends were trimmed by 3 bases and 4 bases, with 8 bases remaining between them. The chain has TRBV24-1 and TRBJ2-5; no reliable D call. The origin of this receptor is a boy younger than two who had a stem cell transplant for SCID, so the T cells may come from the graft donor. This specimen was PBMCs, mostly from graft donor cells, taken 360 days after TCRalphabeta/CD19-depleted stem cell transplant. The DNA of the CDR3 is TGTGCCACCAGTGATCTACCCGGAGAGACCCAGTACTTC. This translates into CATSDLPGETQYF.